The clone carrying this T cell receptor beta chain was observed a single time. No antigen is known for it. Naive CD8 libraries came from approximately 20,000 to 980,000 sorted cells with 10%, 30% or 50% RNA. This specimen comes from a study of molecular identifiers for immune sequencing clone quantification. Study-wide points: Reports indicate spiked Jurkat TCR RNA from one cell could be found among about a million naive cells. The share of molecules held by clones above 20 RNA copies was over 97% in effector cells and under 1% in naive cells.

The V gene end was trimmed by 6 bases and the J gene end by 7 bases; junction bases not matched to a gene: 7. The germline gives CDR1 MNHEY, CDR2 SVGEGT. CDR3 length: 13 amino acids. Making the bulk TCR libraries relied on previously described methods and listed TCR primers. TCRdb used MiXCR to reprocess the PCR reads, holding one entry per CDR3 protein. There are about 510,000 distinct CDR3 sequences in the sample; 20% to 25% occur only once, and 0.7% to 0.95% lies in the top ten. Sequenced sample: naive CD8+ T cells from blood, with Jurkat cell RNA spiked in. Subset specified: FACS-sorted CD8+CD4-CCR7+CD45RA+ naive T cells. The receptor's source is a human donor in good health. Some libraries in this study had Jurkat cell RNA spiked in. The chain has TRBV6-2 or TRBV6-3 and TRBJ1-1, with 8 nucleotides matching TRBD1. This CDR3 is CASSDRGGDEAFF. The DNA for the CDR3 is TGTGCCAGCAGCGACAGGGGCGGCGATGAAGCTTTCTTT.